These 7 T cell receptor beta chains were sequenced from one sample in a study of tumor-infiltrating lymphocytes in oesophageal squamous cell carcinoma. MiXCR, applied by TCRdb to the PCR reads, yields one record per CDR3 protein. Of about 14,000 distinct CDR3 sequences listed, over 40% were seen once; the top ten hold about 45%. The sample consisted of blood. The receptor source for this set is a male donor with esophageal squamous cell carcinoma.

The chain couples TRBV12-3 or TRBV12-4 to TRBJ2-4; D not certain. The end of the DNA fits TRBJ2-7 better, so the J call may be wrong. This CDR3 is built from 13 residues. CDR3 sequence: CASSSRPSDEQYF. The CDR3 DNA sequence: TGTGCCAGCAGTAGTAGACCCTCGGACGAGCAGTACTTC.

CDR3 residues: CASSFSGPVDTQYF. In nucleotides, the CDR3 is TGTGCCAGCAGTTTCTCGGGACCAGTTGATACGCAGTATTTT. The rearrangement uses TRBV28 and TRBJ2-3; D may be TRBD1 or TRBD2 (5 bases each). CDR3 length: 14 amino acids. The V and J ends lost 3 bases and 6 bases respectively, with 13 bases between them. From germline, CDR1 is MDHEN and CDR2 SYDVKM.

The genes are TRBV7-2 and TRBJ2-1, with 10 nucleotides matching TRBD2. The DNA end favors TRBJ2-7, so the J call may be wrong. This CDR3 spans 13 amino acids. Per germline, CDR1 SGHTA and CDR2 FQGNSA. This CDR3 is CASSSRLAGEQYF. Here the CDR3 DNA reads TGTGCCAGCAGCTCTCGACTAGCGGGCGAGCAGTACTTC.

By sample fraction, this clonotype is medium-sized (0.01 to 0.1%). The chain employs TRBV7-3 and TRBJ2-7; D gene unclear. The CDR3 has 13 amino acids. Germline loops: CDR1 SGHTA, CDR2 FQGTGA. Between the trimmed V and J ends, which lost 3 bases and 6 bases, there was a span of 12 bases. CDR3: CASSFLPLGEQYF. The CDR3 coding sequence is TGTGCCAGCAGCTTCCTTCCGCTCGGCGAGCAGTACTTC. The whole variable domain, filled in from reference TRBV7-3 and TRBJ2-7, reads GAGVSQTPSNKVTEKGKYVELRCDPISGHTALYWYRQSLGQGPEFLIYFQGTGAADDSGLPNDRFFAVRPEGSVSTLKIQRTERGDSAVYLCASSFLPLGEQYFGPGTRLTVT.

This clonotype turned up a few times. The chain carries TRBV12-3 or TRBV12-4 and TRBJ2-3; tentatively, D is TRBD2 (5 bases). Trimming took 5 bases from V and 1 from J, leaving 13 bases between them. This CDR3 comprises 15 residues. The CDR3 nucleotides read TGTGCCAGCAGTAACCAGGAGGCCGGCACAGATACGCAGTATTTT. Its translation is CASSNQEAGTDTQYF.

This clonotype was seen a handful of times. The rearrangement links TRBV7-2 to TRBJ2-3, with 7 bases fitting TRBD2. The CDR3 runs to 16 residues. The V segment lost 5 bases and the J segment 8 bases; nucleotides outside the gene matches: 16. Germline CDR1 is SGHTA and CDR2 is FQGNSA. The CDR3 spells CASSRVGGSIEATQYF. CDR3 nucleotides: TGTGCCAGCAGCCGCGTGGGGGGGAGCATTGAGGCTACGCAGTATTTT.

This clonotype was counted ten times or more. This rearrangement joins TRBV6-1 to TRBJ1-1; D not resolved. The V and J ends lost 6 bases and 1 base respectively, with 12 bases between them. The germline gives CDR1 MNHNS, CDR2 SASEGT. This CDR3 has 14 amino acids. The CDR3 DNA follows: TGTGCCAGCAGGCTTTCTCTCTCGAACACTGAAGCTTTCTTT. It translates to CASRLSLSNTEAFF.